This T cell receptor beta chain originates from a study of beta chain features in type 1 diabetes. Findings of the study overall: HLA effects on TCRB rearrangement stayed unresolved here. Insertions at VDJ junctions were less frequent in type 1 diabetes patients. These patients also deleted more nucleotides at the same junctions. The study found moderately but significantly shorter TCRB CDR3s in all four CD4+ subsets of Type 1 diabetes patients. In patients and controls equally, PCR might favor templates that are shorter.

This clone has more than one count but fewer than ten. Its antigen is still unknown. Expressed TCRB transcripts were sequenced because the entire RNA isolate underwent reverse transcription. The table came from immunoSEQ multiplex PCR; TCRdb's copy has only in-frame clones and leaves some out. Of around 180,000 clones in the sample, approximately 8% are singletons; the top ten hold 0.94%. Sorting produced populations that all topped 95% purity. V lost 5 bases, J lost 3 bases, and 7 bases stayed unmatched. The CDR3 is made up of 15 amino acids. The V gene's germline CDR1 is SGHTA and CDR2 FQGNSA. This clonotype was sampled from a woman aged 40 to 50 with type 1 diabetes. The specimen was central memory CD4+ T cells from blood. V gene TRBV7-2 combines with J gene TRBJ1-2; TRBD1 matches at 9 bases. The CDR3 DNA reads TGTGCCAGCAGCACGAACAGGGGGCGAGACTATGGCTACACCTTC. Translation gives CASSTNRGRDYGYTF.